Listed below are T cell receptor beta chains from one sample, sequenced in a study of blood T cell repertoires in COVID-19. The method was immunoSEQ multiplex PCR; TCRdb's version includes in-frame clones alone and lacks a portion of them. Here the sample spans about 120,000 clones, approximately 85% being singletons. The sequencing input was peripheral blood. The receptors come from a man older than 75 with acute or convalescent COVID-19. Both conserved end residues are part of each CDR3. Fields, in order: clone size, V gene, D gene, J gene, CDR3 DNA, CDR3 protein. A D gene is named only where the DNA matches it firmly. Size tells how often a clone was seen (once, few, many) or the class of an expanded clone, and some rows leave it out.

>once|TRBV9|-|TRBJ1-2
TGTGCCAGCAGCGCGAGCAGGGTGGCAGTCGACTACACCTTC
CASSASRVAVDYTF
>once|TRBV30|-|TRBJ2-3
TGTGCCTGGAGTACCGGGGATACCACAGATACGCAGTATTTT
CAWSTGDTTDTQYF
>-|TRBV5-1|-|TRBJ1-3
TGCGCCAGCAGCTTAACAGGGCCCCCTGGAAACACCATATATTTT
CASSLTGPPGNTIYF
>-|TRBV9|-|TRBJ2-3
TGTGCCAGCAGCGCCCCGGGTAGGTCAGATACGCAGTATTTT
CASSAPGRSDTQYF
>-|TRBV7-2|TRBD2|TRBJ2-1
TGTGCCAGCAGCCTCCGGACTAGCGGGCGAAATGAGCAGTTCTTC
CASSLRTSGRNEQFF
>once|TRBV7-2|-|TRBJ1-3
TGTGCCAGCAGCTTACGGGGAAGTGGAAACACCATATATTTT
CASSLRGSGNTIYF
>-|TRBV7-2|-|TRBJ2-7
TGTGCCAGCAGCTTGCTCGGACAGAGCTACGAGCAGTACTTC
CASSLLGQSYEQYF
>-|TRBV4-2|-|TRBJ1-2
TGTGCCAGCAGCCAAGACAGGACAGAGACCTATGGCTACACCTTC
CASSQDRTETYGYTF
>-|TRBV19|-|TRBJ1-1
TGTGCCAGTAGTTCCCGGGGCACTGAAGCTTTCTTT
CASSSRGTEAFF
>-|TRBV5-1|TRBD1|TRBJ2-3
TGCGCCAGCCTCGAGGGACAGGTCACAGATACGCAGTATTTT
CASLEGQVTDTQYF
>-|TRBV28|-|TRBJ2-3
TGTGCCAGCAGTTTAAGGGGGGGCGCGGATACGCAGTATTTT
CASSLRGGADTQYF
>few|TRBV4-2|-|TRBJ1-1
TGTGCCAGCAGCCAACCAGGGGCTGAAGCTTTCTTT
CASSQPGAEAFF
>-|TRBV6-2/TRBV6-3|TRBD1|TRBJ1-2
TGTGCCAGCAGTCGCCCCGGGACAGCCATTCCGAGTGGCTACACCTTC
CASSRPGTAIPSGYTF
>-|TRBV9|TRBD1|TRBJ1-3
TGTGCCAGCACCCGGGGACAGGGTGGAAACACCATATATTTT
CASTRGQGGNTIYF
>-|TRBV13|-|TRBJ2-1
TGTGCCAGCAGCAAAGGAGGGCCGAGGTTCCAGGGTGAGCAGTTCTTC
CASSKGGPRFQGEQFF
>-|TRBV7-8|-|TRBJ2-3
TGTGCCAGCAGGTTAGCTATCAGAACAGATACGCAGTATTTT
CASRLAIRTDTQYF
>once|TRBV7-2|-|TRBJ1-5
TGTGCCAGCAGCCTAGACACTACTCGACAGCCCCAGCATTTT
CASSLDTTRQPQHF
>-|TRBV6-5|-|TRBJ1-2
TGTGCCAGCATGAACCCCGGGAACACCTTC
CASMNPGNTF
>-|TRBV7-2|TRBD2|TRBJ2-3
TGTGCCAGCAGCTACCGGGAGGGGGGCACAGATACGCAGTATTTT
CASSYREGGTDTQYF
>-|TRBV6-2/TRBV6-3|-|TRBJ1-3
TGTGCCAGCAGTTCGAGACTTTTCTCTGGAAACACCATATATTTT
CASSSRLFSGNTIYF
>once|TRBV10-3|-|TRBJ1-1
TGTGCCATCAGCGAATTCGGGGGTAACACTGAAGCTTTCTTT
CAISEFGGNTEAFF
>-|TRBV5-8|-|TRBJ1-2
TGTGCCAGCAGCTTGCGTCAGGGCCTCGGCGGCTACACCTTC
CASSLRQGLGGYTF
>-|TRBV18|TRBD1|TRBJ2-3
TGTGCCAGCTCTTCGACCGGGACAGGGCAGAGGGATACGCAGTATTTT
CASSSTGTGQRDTQYF
>-|TRBV6-5|TRBD1|TRBJ2-5
TGTGCCAGCAGGGGGGACAGGGGAGATTCGGAGACCCAGTACTTC
CASRGDRGDSETQYF
>-|TRBV6-5|-|TRBJ1-5
TGTGCCAGCAGGCCCTTACAGGGAAGTAATCAGCCCCAGCATTTT
CASRPLQGSNQPQHF
>-|TRBV5-8|-|TRBJ2-7
TGTGCCAGCAGCCTAAGAACCGTAGCTGGCGAGCAGTACTTC
CASSLRTVAGEQYF
>-|TRBV18|TRBD1|TRBJ1-3
TGTGCCAGCTCATCGGCAGGGGGACTTGGAAACACCATATATTTT
CASSSAGGLGNTIYF
>once|TRBV11-3|-|TRBJ2-5
TGTGCCAGCAGCTTACGGACAGCGGCGGCAGAGACCCAGTACTTC
CASSLRTAAAETQYF
>-|TRBV19|TRBD1|TRBJ1-4
TGTGCCAGTAGTATCAACACAGGGGAAGGTAATGAAAAACTGTTTTTT
CASSINTGEGNEKLFF
>-|TRBV19|-|TRBJ1-1
TGTGCCAGTAGTATACAGGGGACCATTATGAACACTGAAGCTTTCTTT
CASSIQGTIMNTEAFF
>-|TRBV11-2|-|TRBJ1-2
TGTGCCAGCAGCTTCGCAGACAGGTACTATGGCTACACCTTC
CASSFADRYYGYTF
>-|TRBV5-5|TRBD1|TRBJ1-5
TGTGCCAGCAGCTGGTCGGGACAGCTCAATCAGCCCCAGCATTTT
CASSWSGQLNQPQHF
>once|TRBV4-3|-|TRBJ1-2
TGCGCCAGCAGCCAAGATGGCAGGGCTGGCTATGGCTACACCTTC
CASSQDGRAGYGYTF
>-|TRBV13|-|TRBJ2-7
TGTGCCAGCAGCTTATTATCCGACGGGAGAGGCGAGCAGTACTTC
CASSLLSDGRGEQYF